This T cell receptor (beta chain) emerged from a study of beta chain features in type 1 diabetes. This clone was seen a few times. Its target is not known. Since all of the isolated RNA was reverse transcribed, expressed TCRB transcripts were what got sequenced. Here immunoSEQ multiplex PCR was the method, and the copy in TCRdb shows in-frame clones only, minus some. The sample shows 640,000 or so clones, 13% of them seen only once. CD45RO/CCR7/CD25/CD127/CD95/CD27 separated CD4+ naive, central memory, regulatory and stem cell-like memory cells by sorting. General observations from the study: TCRB CDR3s were moderately but significantly shorter in Type 1 diabetes patients in all four CD4+ subsets. Type 1 diabetes patients had VDJ junctions that carried fewer insertions and more deletions. Naive, central memory and Treg TCRB repertoires appeared more alike in patients than in healthy donors.

Germline V gene data show CDR1 as GTSNPN and CDR2 as SVGIG (reference sequence). There are 12 residues in the CDR3. Trimming shortened V by 4 bases and J by 8 bases, and 14 bases separated the two germline ends. This rearrangement joins TRBV30 to TRBJ1-2, with D unresolved. This clonotype was obtained from a man aged 18 to 35 with type 1 diabetes. Sequenced sample: naive CD4+ T cells from blood. CDR3 protein: CAWTSYLRGYTF. The CDR3 DNA follows: TGTGCCTGGACTTCCTACCTGCGGGGCTACACCTTC.